Listed here are 22 T cell receptor beta chains from one sample, sequenced in a study of human T cells and chemical hapten exposure. Time point defined: patch test 3, about 24 weeks after DPC sensitization. The treatment: therapeutic diphenylcyclopropenone sensitization with weekly scalp DPC. TCRdb reanalysed the RACE reads using MiXCR and keeps one entry per CDR3 protein. The sample records some 110,000 distinct CDR3 sequences, 10% to 12% being singletons. The sequencing used whole blood, collected in connection with sensitization to the hapten diphenylcyclopropenone (DPC). Receptors were obtained from a woman aged 45-65 years with alopecia areata. Some clones in this sample may be carry-over from other donors' samples.

In this sample, this clonotype turned up many times. V gene TRBV18 combines with J gene TRBJ2-7, with 7 nucleotides matching TRBD2. The CDR3 has 16 residues. Germline values: CDR1 KGHSH, CDR2 LQKENI. V gave up 1 base and J gave up 1 base; unmatched junction bases: 7. The CDR3 spells CASSPQSSGISYEQYF. CDR3 sequence (DNA): TGTGCCAGCTCACCACAGTCTAGCGGAATTTCCTACGAGCAGTACTTC. The full variable domain, with the rest looked up from reference TRBV18 and TRBJ2-7, is NAGVMQNPRHLVRRRGQEARLRCSPMKGHSHVYWYRQLPEEGLKFMVYLQKENIIDESGMPKERFSAEFPKEGPSILRIQQVVRGDSAAYFCASSPQSSGISYEQYFGPGTRLTVT.

The genes are TRBV7-9 and TRBJ1-2, with 8 bases identical to TRBD1. Germline CDR1 SEHNR, CDR2 FQNEAQ (reference sequence). V was pared by 7 bases and J by 4 bases, with 8 bases of the junction left unmatched. The length of the CDR3 is 14 residues. The CDR3 bases are TGTGCCAGCACGGGTGGACAGGGCAGCTATGGCTACACCTTC. This gives the protein CASTGGQGSYGYTF.

V usage is TRBV10-3 and J usage is TRBJ2-7; D uncertain. CDR3 length: 12 residues. Trimming took off 10 bases at V and 3 bases at J, with 13 bases between the two ends. Germline loops: CDR1 ENHRY, CDR2 SYGVKD. The chain's CDR3 is CATGAAGYEQYF. The CDR3 coding sequence is TGTGCCACTGGTGCGGCTGGCTACGAGCAGTACTTC.

In this sample, this clonotype turned up a few times. CDR3 nucleotide sequence: TGTGCCAGCAGCTTAGCTCTTTACGAGAGGGGATACGAGCAGTACTTC. Protein product: CASSLALYERGYEQYF. This sequence joins TRBV13 and TRBJ2-7; D is tentatively TRBD1 or TRBD2 (5 bases each). The CDR3 extends over 16 amino acids. Germline V gene data show CDR1 as PRHDT and CDR2 as FYEKMQ (reference sequence). The V gene lost 1 base and the J gene lost 4 bases, with 17 bases spanning the gap.

The genes are TRBV7-9 and TRBJ2-3; D tentatively reads TRBD1 or TRBD2 (5 bases each). Between the trimmed V and J ends, which lost 3 bases and 2 bases, there was a span of 21 bases. Germline loops: CDR1 SEHNR, CDR2 FQNEAQ (reference sequence). The CDR3 runs to 18 residues. CDR3: CASSFVIRVVGTTDTQYF. Here the CDR3 DNA reads TGTGCCAGCAGCTTTGTCATTAGAGTGGTGGGGACCACAGATACGCAGTATTTT.

This clonotype was found a few times. The V gene is TRBV12-3 or TRBV12-4, the J gene TRBJ1-1; D is unresolved. Trimming removed 5 bases from V and 2 bases from J, with 12 bases in between. The CDR3 is 14 amino acids. The CDR3: CASSRTPTNTEAFF. CDR3 nucleotides: TGTGCCAGCAGTAGGACCCCTACTAACACTGAAGCTTTCTTT.

This chain connects TRBV5-1 to TRBJ1-4; D is uncertain. Per the germline V gene, CDR1 is SGHRS and CDR2 is YFSETQ. V shed 2 bases and J shed 8 bases, with 7 bases lying between them. The CDR3 consists of 12 residues. The CDR3 nucleotides read TGCGCCAGCAGCTTCGGCGGGGAAAAACTGTTTTTT. Translation gives CASSFGGEKLFF.

The table lists this clonotype with a few counts. This chain uses TRBV5-1 with TRBJ2-7; D call uncertain. The germline V gene has CDR1 SGHRS and CDR2 YFSETQ. There are 13 residues in the CDR3. Trimming pared 0 bases from V and 3 bases from J, leaving 7 bases between. Here the CDR3 DNA reads TGCGCCAGCAGCTTGGAGGGCGTCTACGAGCAGTACTTC. As protein: CASSLEGVYEQYF. Supplemented by reference TRBV5-1 and TRBJ2-7, the full variable domain reads KAGVTQTPRYLIKTRGQQVTLSCSPISGHRSVSWYQQTPGQGLQFLFEYFSETQRNKGNFPGRFSGRQFSNSRSEMNVSTLELGDSALYLCASSLEGVYEQYFGPGTRLTVT.

V is TRBV4-2 and J is TRBJ1-1; 7 bases line up with TRBD1. The CDR3 is 17 amino acids. Germline V CDR1 and CDR2: LGHNA, YNFKEQ. The J segment lost 1 base and the V segment lost 4 bases, leaving 12 bases of the junction unmatched. This CDR3 is CASSRVSPGQANTEAFF. CDR3 nucleotides: TGTGCCAGCAGCCGGGTCAGCCCTGGACAGGCGAACACTGAAGCTTTCTTT.

There are a few counts of this clonotype. The chain links TRBV5-1 to TRBJ2-7; 8 nucleotides agree with TRBD1. With 2 bases clipped from V and 1 base from J, the junction kept 8 bases outside the gene matches. CDR3 length: 16 residues. Germline values: CDR1 SGHRS, CDR2 YFSETQ. The CDR3 DNA sequence: TGCGCCAGCAGCTTACAACCAGGGGGCGCGTCCTACGAGCAGTACTTC. It yields the protein CASSLQPGGASYEQYF.

This clonotype showed up just a few times. The gene calls are TRBV9 and TRBJ2-1; 8 nucleotides agree with TRBD1. The CDR3 sequence is 15 residues long. CDR1 SGDLS and CDR2 YYNGEE come from the germline V gene. The V and J ends lost 0 bases and 4 bases, in that order; junction bases with no gene match: 3. CDR3 DNA sequence: TGTGCCAGCAGCGTAGCGGGGGACAGGTACAATGAGCAGTTCTTC. Translated, it gives CASSVAGDRYNEQFF.

The rearrangement links TRBV2 to TRBJ2-4; D remains ambiguous. The germline V gene encodes CDR1 SNHLY and CDR2 FYNNEI. V gave up 4 bases and J gave up 0 bases, with 13 bases separating them. There are 16 residues in the CDR3. CDR3 region: CASSGPGPLAKNIQYF. The CDR3 DNA sequence: TGTGCCAGCAGTGGCCCGGGCCCTCTAGCCAAAAACATTCAGTACTTC.

The rearrangement links TRBV18 to TRBJ1-3; D is uncertain. The length of the CDR3 is 16 residues. Germline assignment: CDR1 KGHSH and CDR2 LQKENI. Trimming removed 0 bases at V and 0 bases at J, with 9 bases between. The CDR3 region is CASSPPGRFSGNTIYF. Written as DNA, the CDR3 is TGTGCCAGCTCACCACCGGGAAGATTCTCTGGAAACACCATATATTTT.

This clonotype was counted between two and nine times. The genes are TRBV4-3 and TRBJ1-2; 9 positions match TRBD1. CDR1 is LGHNA, CDR2 YSLEER, per germline. The CDR3 runs 18 residues. J gave up 3 bases and V 3 bases, and 14 bases lay outside the gene matches. The chain's CDR3 is CASSQTLPGQGLYYGYTF. The CDR3 nucleotides read TGCGCCAGCAGCCAGACCCTGCCGGGACAGGGACTCTACTATGGCTACACCTTC.

This chain's CDR3 is CAILNSGGTEAFF. Written as DNA, the CDR3 is TGTGCCATCCTAAACTCAGGGGGCACTGAAGCTTTCTTT. This chain joins TRBV6-5 and TRBJ1-1; TRBD1 agrees at 7 bases. Germline V gives CDR1 MNHEY, CDR2 SVGAGI. Trimming at V came to 10 bases and at J to 4 bases, leaving 9 bases not matched to a gene. CDR3 size: 13 residues.

The chain couples TRBV11-2 to TRBJ2-1, with TRBD2 identical over 8 bases. The V gene's germline CDR1 is SGHAT and CDR2 FQNNGV. This CDR3 is 15 amino acids long. Trimming took 2 bases from V and 4 from J; bases not matched to a gene: 4. The CDR3 region is CASSLRLAGYNEQFF. CDR3 sequence (DNA): TGTGCCAGCAGCTTAAGGTTAGCGGGATACAATGAGCAGTTCTTC. Full variable domain (missing parts from reference TRBV11-2 and TRBJ2-1): EAGVAQSPRYKIIEKRQSVAFWCNPISGHATLYWYQQILGQGPKLLIQFQNNGVVDDSQLPKDRFSAERLKGVDSTLKIQPAKLEDSAVYLCASSLRLAGYNEQFFGPGTRLTVL.

This clonotype showed up just a few times. This chain joins TRBV5-6 and TRBJ1-4; 7 nucleotides agree with TRBD1. This CDR3 is 15 amino acids long. V shed 1 base and J 5 bases; nucleotides not matched to a gene: 5. CDR1 and CDR2 (germline): SGHDT, YYEEEE. The CDR3 spells CASSLLDRTNEKLFF. The DNA for the CDR3 is TGTGCCAGCAGCTTGTTGGACAGGACGAATGAAAAACTGTTTTTT.

This clonotype was recorded a few times. The chain combines TRBV7-6 with TRBJ2-7, with D possibly TRBD2 on 6 matching bases. Deletions cut 6 bases from V and 3 bases from J, with 21 bases between. This CDR3 has 16 amino acids. Germline loops: CDR1 SGHVS, CDR2 FNYEAQ. CDR3 residues: CASSQRPGTASYEQYF. CDR3 nucleotides: TGTGCCAGCAGTCAACGCCCCGGGACTGCTAGCTACGAGCAGTACTTC.

The rearrangement joins TRBV29-1 to TRBJ2-5; no firm D call. Germline CDR1 SQVTM, CDR2 ANQGSEA. V lost 4 bases to trimming and J lost 1 base, with 10 bases between them. There are 13 residues in the CDR3. CDR3 region: CSVAWACQETQYF. The CDR3 bases are TGCAGCGTTGCATGGGCCTGCCAAGAGACCCAGTACTTC.

V and J are TRBV6-5 and TRBJ2-7; D is perhaps TRBD1 (5 bases). V was pared by 2 bases and J by 7 bases, with 9 bases between. The CDR3 is 12 residues long. CDR1 and CDR2 (germline): MNHEY, SVGAGI. The CDR3 loop reads CASSYGAMEQYF. The CDR3 DNA is TGTGCCAGCAGTTACGGGGCAATGGAGCAGTACTTC.

This clonotype was detected ten times or more. The DNA of the CDR3 is TGCAGCGTTGCTTCCGAGTACGAGCAGTACTTC. The encoded protein is CSVASEYEQYF. The J gene is TRBJ2-7, the V gene TRBV29-1; D gene unclear. The CDR3 runs 11 residues. The germline gives CDR1 SQVTM, CDR2 ANQGSEA. The V end lost 4 bases, the J end lost 4 bases, and 8 bases lay between the germline ends.

The chain recombines TRBV6-2 or TRBV6-3 with TRBJ1-3, with D unresolved. The CDR3 runs to 14 residues. CDR1 and CDR2 from the germline V gene are MNHEY and SVGEGT. Trimming took off 1 base at V and 0 bases at J, with 4 bases between the two ends. The DNA for the CDR3 is TGTGCCAGCAGTTACTGGGGCTCTGGAAACACCATATATTTT. Amino acid sequence: CASSYWGSGNTIYF.